Listed here are 10 T cell receptor beta chains from one sample, sequenced in a study of T cell changes during pregnancy in multiple sclerosis. Assay: immunoSEQ multiplex PCR; the TCRdb copy retains only in-frame clones and omits some. The table records 60,000 or so clones, about 87% of them present only once. Sequencing was done on a sample of peripheral blood from another person, used as feeder cells. The receptors were gathered from a human donor whose cells served as feeder cells for cultures in a pregnancy study.

The chain joins TRBV30 to TRBJ1-2; 9 bases are a match to TRBD1. CDR1 is GTSNPN and CDR2 is SVGIG in the germline V gene (reference sequence). The CDR3 is made up of 15 amino acids. V was clipped by 5 bases and J by 6 bases; unmatched bases: 13. The CDR3 region has the DNA TGTGCCTGGGATGTCGGGGACAGGGAACAAAATGGCTACACCTTC. Its protein product is CAWDVGDREQNGYTF.

The chain has TRBV11-3 and TRBJ2-7; no clear D. Deletions cut 1 base from V and 2 bases from J, with 9 bases between. There are 14 residues in the CDR3. Germline CDR1 reads SGHNT; CDR2 reads YENEEA. The CDR3 here is CASSLGGDTYEQYF. The CDR3 nucleotides read TGTGCCAGCAGCTTAGGTGGAGATACCTACGAGCAGTACTTC.

The chain has TRBV2 and TRBJ1-6; 8 nucleotides align to TRBD1. CDR3 length equals 14 residues. Germline V gene data show CDR1 as SNHLY and CDR2 as FYNNEI. V lost 5 bases and J lost 10; bases outside the gene matches: 7. The CDR3 loop reads CASSLDRGNSPLHF. The CDR3 nucleotides are TGTGCCAGCAGTCTTGACAGGGGCAACTCACCCCTCCACTTT. Looking up the rest from reference TRBV2 and TRBJ1-6 gives the full variable domain: EPEVTQTPSHQVTQMGQEVILRCVPISNHLYFYWYRQILGQKVEFLVSFYNNEISEKSEIFDDQFSVERPDGSNFTLKIRSTKLEDSAMYFCASSLDRGNSPLHFGNGTRLTVT.

The CDR3 reads CASSVTGNTEAFF. Here the CDR3 DNA reads TGCGCCAGCAGCGTTACAGGGAACACTGAAGCTTTCTTT. V usage is TRBV5-1 and J usage is TRBJ1-1; D is possibly TRBD1 (5 bases). This CDR3 has 13 amino acids. V was cut by 4 bases and J by 1 base, with 8 bases left in between. The germline gives CDR1 SGHRS, CDR2 YFSETQ.

The J gene is TRBJ2-2, the V gene TRBV18; tentative D call: TRBD1 (6 bases). Germline assignment: CDR1 KGHSH and CDR2 LQKENI. Trimming took 0 bases from V and 1 from J, leaving 6 bases between them. CDR3 length equals 15 residues. The CDR3 nucleotides read TGTGCCAGCTCACCACCGACAGGGAACACCGGGGAGCTGTTTTTT. Encoded protein: CASSPPTGNTGELFF. The full variable domain, its missing parts supplied by reference TRBV18 and TRBJ2-2, is NAGVMQNPRHLVRRRGQEARLRCSPMKGHSHVYWYRQLPEEGLKFMVYLQKENIIDESGMPKERFSAEFPKEGPSILRIQQVVRGDSAAYFCASSPPTGNTGELFFGEGSRLTVL.

The chain has TRBV19 and TRBJ1-2, with D possibly matching TRBD1 (5 bases). This CDR3 spans 12 amino acids. Trimming stripped 3 bases from V and 7 bases from J, with 9 bases between. Germline CDR1 reads LNHDA; CDR2 reads SQIVND (reference sequence). The CDR3 reads CASSMLGTGYTF. CDR3 bases: TGTGCCAGTAGTATGCTGGGGACTGGCTACACCTTC.

This clone was counted once. This rearrangement joins TRBV2 to TRBJ1-1, with D unresolved. Germline values: CDR1 SNHLY, CDR2 FYNNEI. The CDR3 sequence is 14 residues long. V was pared by 9 bases and J by 4 bases, with 18 bases between. The CDR3 here is CARGSETLGTEAFF. The CDR3, as DNA: TGTGCCAGGGGGAGCGAGACCTTGGGCACTGAAGCTTTCTTT.

The CDR3 DNA sequence: TGTGCCAGCAGCTTAGAGAGGAACACCGGGGAGCTGTTTTTT. Its protein is CASSLERNTGELFF. The V gene is TRBV11-3, the J gene TRBJ2-2; D is ambiguous. CDR3 size: 14 residues. The ends were cut back, 0 bases at V and 1 base at J, with 3 bases in the middle. The germline CDR1 and CDR2 sequences are SGHNT and YENEEA. Full variable domain (rest looked up from reference TRBV11-3 and TRBJ2-2): EAGVVQSPRYKIIEKKQPVAFWCNPISGHNTLYWYLQNLGQGPELLIRYENEEAVDDSQLPKDRFSAERLKGVDSTLKIQPAELGDSAVYLCASSLERNTGELFFGEGSRLTVL.

The rearrangement links TRBV5-1 to TRBJ2-1; D might be TRBD1 or TRBD2, each matching 5 bases. The CDR3 sequence is 17 residues long. Germline CDR1 SGHRS, CDR2 YFSETQ. V was cut by 0 bases and J by 5 bases, with 18 bases left in between. As DNA, the CDR3 is TGCGCCAGCAGCTTGGAATGGGGGTCCACGATTAACAATGAGCAGTTCTTC. It translates to CASSLEWGSTINNEQFF.

The V and J genes are TRBV6-1 and TRBJ2-1; 12 bases agree with TRBD2. CDR1 and CDR2 from the germline V gene are MNHNS and SASEGT. V shed 6 bases, J shed 12 bases, and the junction held 6 bases outside the gene matches. The CDR3 length is 13 residues. CDR3 protein: CASRTSGSRGQFF. The CDR3 DNA sequence: TGTGCCAGCAGGACTAGCGGGAGTCGGGGGCAGTTCTTC.